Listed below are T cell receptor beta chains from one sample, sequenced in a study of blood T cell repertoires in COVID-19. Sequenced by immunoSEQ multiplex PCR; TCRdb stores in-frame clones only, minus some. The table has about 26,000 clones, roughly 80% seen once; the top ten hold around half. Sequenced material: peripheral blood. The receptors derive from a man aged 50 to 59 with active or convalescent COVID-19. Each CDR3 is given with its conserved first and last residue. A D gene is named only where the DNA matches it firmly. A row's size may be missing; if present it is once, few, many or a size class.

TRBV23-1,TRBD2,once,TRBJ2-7,TGCGCCAGCAGTCCTCGGGAGGCCGAGCAGTACTTC,CASSPREAEQYF
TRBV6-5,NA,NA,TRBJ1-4,TGTGCCAGCAGCGATGACAGGAATGAAAAACTGTTTTTT,CASSDDRNEKLFF
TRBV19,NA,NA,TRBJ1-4,TGTGCCAGTTTTCAGCGGAAACTGTTTTTT,CASFQRKLFF
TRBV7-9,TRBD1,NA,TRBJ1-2,TGTGCCAGCAGCTTCGGTAGGGACAGGTTAAGCTCTGGCTACACCTTC,CASSFGRDRLSSGYTF
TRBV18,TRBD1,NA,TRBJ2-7,TGTGCCAGCTCACAGAATAGGGTAGGTCGACAGGGTGGTGAGCAGTACTTC,CASSQNRVGRQGGEQYF
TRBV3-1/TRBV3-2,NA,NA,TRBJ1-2,TGTGCCAGCAGCCAACGGGCGGGCTATGGCTACACCTTC,CASSQRAGYGYTF
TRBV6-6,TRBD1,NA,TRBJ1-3,TGTGCCAGCATTACAGGGGGTGGAAACACCATATATTTT,CASITGGGNTIYF
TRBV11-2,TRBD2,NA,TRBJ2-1,TGTGCCAGCAGCTTAGATTCGCTAAGACTAGCGGACAATGAGCAGTTCTTC,CASSLDSLRLADNEQFF
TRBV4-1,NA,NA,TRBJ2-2,TGCGCCAGCAGCCCACAAGGACACACCTCGAACACCGGGGAGCTGTTTTTT,CASSPQGHTSNTGELFF
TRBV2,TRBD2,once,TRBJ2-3,TGTGCCAGCAGTAGAAGCGGGGCCACAGATACGCAGTATTTT,CASSRSGATDTQYF
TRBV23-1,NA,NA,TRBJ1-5,TGCGCCACCCCCAGATTGACATCGCCCCATTATAGCAATCAGCCCCAGCATTTT,CATPRLTSPHYSNQPQHF
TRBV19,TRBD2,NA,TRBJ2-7,TGTGCCAGTAGTATTGGACTAGTAAGCGAGCAGTACTTC,CASSIGLVSEQYF
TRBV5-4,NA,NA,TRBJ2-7,TGTGCCAGCAGCTTGGGACAGTGGCCCTACGAGCAGTACTTC,CASSLGQWPYEQYF
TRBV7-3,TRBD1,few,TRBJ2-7,TGTGCCAGCACGGAGGACAGGGGAGGTTATGAGCAGTACTTC,CASTEDRGGYEQYF
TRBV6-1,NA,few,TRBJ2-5,TGTGCCAGCAGTGATAATTTAAAAGAGACCCAGTACTTC,CASSDNLKETQYF
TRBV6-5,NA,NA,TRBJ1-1,TGTGCCAGCAGACCCGGGAGTGGCACTGAAGCTTTCTTT,CASRPGSGTEAFF
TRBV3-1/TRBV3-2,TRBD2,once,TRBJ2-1,TGTGCCAGCAGCCTCTTCTGGGTAGCGGGAGGGCCGAGGGGGTATTTCAATGAGCAGTTCTTC,CASSLFWVAGGPRGYFNEQFF
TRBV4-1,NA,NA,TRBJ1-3,TGCGCCAGCAGCCAAGATCCGCAGGCGGGTGGAAACACCATATATTTT,CASSQDPQAGGNTIYF
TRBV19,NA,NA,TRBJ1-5,TGTGCCAGTAGTATCTGGGACTACTCCAATCAGCCCCAGCATTTT,CASSIWDYSNQPQHF
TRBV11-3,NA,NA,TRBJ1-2,TGTGCCAGCAGCGAGGGCTATGGCTACACCTTC,CASSEGYGYTF
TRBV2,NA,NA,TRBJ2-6,TGTGCCAGCAGGACGGGAAGTCGGGGGGCCAACGTCCTGACTTTC,CASRTGSRGANVLTF
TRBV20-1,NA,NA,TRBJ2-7,TGCAGTGCTAGCCTTAGAAGCGAGCAGTACTTC,CSASLRSEQYF
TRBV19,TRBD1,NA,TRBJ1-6,TGTGCCAGTAGCGCGGGACAGAAGTTTCCCTACTATAATTCACCCCTCCACTTT,CASSAGQKFPYYNSPLHF
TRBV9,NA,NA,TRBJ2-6,TGTGCCAGCAGCGTAGCGGCAGGGGCTGGGGCCAACGTCCTGACTTTC,CASSVAAGAGANVLTF
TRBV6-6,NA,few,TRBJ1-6,TGTGCCAGCAGGGGAGGAGCGAATTCACCCCTCCACTTT,CASRGGANSPLHF
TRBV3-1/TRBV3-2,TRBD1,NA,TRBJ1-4,TGTGCCAGCAGCCAAGATGGCGGACAGGGGGGTGAAAAACTGTTTTTT,CASSQDGGQGGEKLFF
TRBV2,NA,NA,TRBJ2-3,TGTGCCAGCCACGGGTCCTTCACAGATACGCAGTATTTT,CASHGSFTDTQYF
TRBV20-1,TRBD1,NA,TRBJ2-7,TGCAGTGCTAGTACTCCGGGACAGGGTTACTACGAGCAGTACTTC,CSASTPGQGYYEQYF
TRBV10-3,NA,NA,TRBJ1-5,TGTGCCATCAGTGACCCAAGACATGGGGCCAGGGAGCCCCAGCATTTT,CAISDPRHGAREPQHF
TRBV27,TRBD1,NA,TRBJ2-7,TGTGCCAGCAGTTTAAGGGACAGGGGGACCTACGAGCAGTACTTC,CASSLRDRGTYEQYF
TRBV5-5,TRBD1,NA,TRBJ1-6,TGTGCCAGCAGCTCCCGGGACAGCTCCTATAATTCACCCCTCCACTTT,CASSSRDSSYNSPLHF
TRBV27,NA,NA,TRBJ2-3,TGTGCCAGCTCTCTCCGAGGGGATACGCAGTATTTT,CASSLRGDTQYF
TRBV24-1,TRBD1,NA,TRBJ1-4,TGTGCCACCAGTGCAGGGGGCGACGAAAAACTGTTTTTT,CATSAGGDEKLFF
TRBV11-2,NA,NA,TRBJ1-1,TGTGCCAGCAGCGGAGGGATCATGAACACTGAAGCTTTCTTT,CASSGGIMNTEAFF
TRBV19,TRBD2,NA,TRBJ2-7,TGTGCCAGTAGCGGACTAGCGAGGTACGAGCAGTACTTC,CASSGLARYEQYF
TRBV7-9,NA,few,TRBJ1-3,TGTGCCAGCAGGGACACTGGAAACACCATATATTTT,CASRDTGNTIYF
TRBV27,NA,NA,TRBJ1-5,TGTGCCAGCCGGACCGGGATGAAGCCCCAGCATTTT,CASRTGMKPQHF
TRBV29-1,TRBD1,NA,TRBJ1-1,TGCAGCGTTAGGACAGGGGGCGGACAAAACACTGAAGCTTTCTTT,CSVRTGGGQNTEAFF
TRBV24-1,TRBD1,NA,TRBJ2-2,TGTGCCACCAGTCGTAGACAGGGGATCGGGGAGCTGTTTTTT,CATSRRQGIGELFF
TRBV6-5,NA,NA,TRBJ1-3,TGTGCCAGCAGTTACTCTCCAGTTTCCATCAGAAACACCATATATTTT,CASSYSPVSIRNTIYF
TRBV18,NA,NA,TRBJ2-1,TGTGCCAGCTCACTCGGGGGCAATGAGCAGTTCTTC,CASSLGGNEQFF
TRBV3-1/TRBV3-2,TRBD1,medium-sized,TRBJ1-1,TGTGCCAGCAGCGAACAGGGGGAGAAGACTGAAGCTTTCTTT,CASSEQGEKTEAFF
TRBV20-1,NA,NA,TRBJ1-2,TGCAGTGCTAGTGAAGGGGCGCGATATGGCTACACCTTC,CSASEGARYGYTF
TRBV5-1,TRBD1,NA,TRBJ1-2,TGCGCCAGCAGCTTGCTTTCCGGGACAGGGGATCATGGCTACACCTTC,CASSLLSGTGDHGYTF
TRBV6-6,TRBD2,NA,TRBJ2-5,TGTGCCAGCAGTCGTCTGGGGGGGGAGGAGACCCAGTACTTC,CASSRLGGEETQYF
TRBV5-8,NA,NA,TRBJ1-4,TGTGCCAGCAGCTTCCCGGGTCCTTACCGTAATGAAAAACTGTTTTTT,CASSFPGPYRNEKLFF
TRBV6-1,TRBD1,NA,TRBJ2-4,TGTGCCAGCAGTGAGCAACCACCGACAGGGTTCAAAAACATTCAGTACTTC,CASSEQPPTGFKNIQYF
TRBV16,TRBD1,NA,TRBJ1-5,TGTGCCAGCAGCCCAAGGACAGGGTCAGTCCCAGGCCGAAGCAATCAGCCCCAGCATTTT,CASSPRTGSVPGRSNQPQHF
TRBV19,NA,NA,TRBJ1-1,TGTGCCAGTGCCCAGGGAAGGACTGAAGCTTTCTTT,CASAQGRTEAFF
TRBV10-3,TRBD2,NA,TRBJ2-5,TGTGCCATCAGTCCTGGGCTAGCGGGAGAGGGCGAGACCCAGTACTTC,CAISPGLAGEGETQYF
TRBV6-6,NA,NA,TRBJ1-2,TGTGCCAGCGCAGAGGGCGGGGGTGGCTACACCTTC,CASAEGGGGYTF
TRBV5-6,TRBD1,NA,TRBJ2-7,TGTGCCAGCAGCCGACAGGGGTACGAGCAGTACTTC,CASSRQGYEQYF
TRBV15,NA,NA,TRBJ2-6,TGTGCCGCCTCCGCACAGGGATCTGGGGCCAACGTCCTGACTTTC,CAASAQGSGANVLTF
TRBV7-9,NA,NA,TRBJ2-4,TGTGCCAGCAGCTTGGGACTTTACGAGGCCAAAAACATTCAGTACTTC,CASSLGLYEAKNIQYF
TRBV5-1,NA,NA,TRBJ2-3,TGCGCCAGCAGCTGGGCCAGCACAGATACGCAGTATTTT,CASSWASTDTQYF
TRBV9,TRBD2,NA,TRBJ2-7,TGTGCCAGCAGCCCCCGACTAGCTGGGTACGAGCAGTACTTC,CASSPRLAGYEQYF
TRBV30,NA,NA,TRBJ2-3,TGTGCCTGGAGTTTTAGGAGCCCTATAACGCAGTATTTT,CAWSFRSPITQYF
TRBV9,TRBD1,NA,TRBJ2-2,TGTGCCAGCAGCCCTTGGACAGGTACTAACACCGGGGAGCTGTTTTTT,CASSPWTGTNTGELFF
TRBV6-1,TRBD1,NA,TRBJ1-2,TGTGCCAGCAGTGAAGGTTACAGGGGCCGTGGCTACACCTTC,CASSEGYRGRGYTF
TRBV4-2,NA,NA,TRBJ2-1,TGTGCCAGCAGCCAAGATCTAGGGGGTTATTACAATGAGCAGTTCTTC,CASSQDLGGYYNEQFF